The 15 T cell receptor beta chains given below trace back to one sample, sequenced in a study of blood T cell repertoires in COVID-19. Libraries were prepared by immunoSEQ multiplex PCR; TCRdb keeps only in-frame clonotypes and omits some of them. The sample has about 83,000 clones, more than 75% seen once. Sequencing used peripheral blood. The receptors originated from a woman of 80 years or more with active or convalescent COVID-19.

This chain links TRBV11-2 with TRBJ2-3, with 9 positions matching TRBD1. This CDR3 is built from 16 residues. Germline V lookup: CDR1 SGHAT, CDR2 FQNNGV. V trimming: 1 base; J trimming: 5 bases; junction bases outside the gene matches: 7. The CDR3 DNA reads TGTGCCAGCAGCTTAGTCAACAGGGGGCCGGGAGATACGCAGTATTTT. Translating it yields CASSLVNRGPGDTQYF.

The J gene is TRBJ2-7, the V gene TRBV7-2; D may be TRBD2 (7 bases). V was cut by 3 bases and J by 5 bases, with 23 bases left in between. This CDR3 is 17 amino acids long. Looked up from germline, CDR1 is SGHTA and CDR2 is FQGNSA. Written as DNA, the CDR3 is TGTGCCAGCAGCTTGGCCCTCTGGGGGGGCGCACAAAACGAGCAGTACTTC. It specifies CASSLALWGGAQNEQYF.

The V gene is TRBV6-1, the J gene TRBJ1-1, with D unclear. The germline V gene has CDR1 MNHNS and CDR2 SASEGT. This CDR3 is 16 amino acids long. V shed 4 bases and J shed 2 bases, with 17 bases lying between them. CDR3 nucleotide sequence: TGTGCCAGCAGTGTCCGGTCGAGCGGTGACAACACTGAAGCTTTCTTT. Residues: CASSVRSSGDNTEAFF.

This clone was detected only a few times. The chain has TRBV28 and TRBJ2-7; TRBD1 matches at 7 bases. This CDR3 comprises 13 residues. V lost 7 bases and J lost 5; bases outside the gene matches: 8. Germline CDR1 is MDHEN and CDR2 is SYDVKM. The CDR3 protein is CASIYRDSHEQYF. The CDR3 nucleotides read TGTGCCAGCATTTACCGGGACAGCCACGAGCAGTACTTC.

The CDR3 loop is CASSQGVEYAQYF. For the CDR3, the DNA is TGCGCCAGCAGCCAAGGAGTGGAGTACGCGCAGTATTTT. The V and J genes are TRBV4-1 and TRBJ2-3; D ambiguous. This CDR3 has 13 amino acids. V lost 1 base and J lost 10, with 12 bases in between. The V gene's germline CDR1 is MGHRA and CDR2 YSYEKL.

This chain joins TRBV6-2 or TRBV6-3 and TRBJ1-5; D is perhaps TRBD1 (5 bases). This CDR3 is built from 14 residues. The V gene lost 2 bases and the J gene lost 3 bases, with 8 bases spanning the gap. Germline CDR1 reads MNHEY; CDR2 reads SVGEGT. Written as DNA, the CDR3 is TGTGCCAGCAGTTACGACAGTTTCAATCAGCCCCAGCATTTT. This codes for CASSYDSFNQPQHF.

This chain joins TRBV30 and TRBJ1-6, with D possibly TRBD1 on 6 matching bases. V dropped 6 bases and J dropped 4 bases, with 10 bases sitting between them. The CDR3 totals 13 residues. Germline values: CDR1 GTSNPN, CDR2 SVGIG (reference sequence). This chain's CDR3 is CACQGIYNSPLHF. For the CDR3, the DNA is TGTGCCTGTCAGGGGATTTATAATTCACCCCTCCACTTT.

This clone came up a few times. The rearrangement joins TRBV5-1 to TRBJ2-1; no firm D call. CDR3 size: 11 residues. Germline loops: CDR1 SGHRS, CDR2 YFSETQ. V shed 4 bases and J shed 8 bases, with 7 bases lying between them. CDR3 coding DNA: TGCGCCAGCAGCGACCTAGATGAGCAGTTCTTC. The encoded protein is CASSDLDEQFF.

This chain connects TRBV4-1 to TRBJ1-1; a possible D gene is TRBD1 (5 bases). CDR1 is MGHRA, CDR2 YSYEKL, per germline. V dropped 6 bases and J dropped 3 bases, with 17 bases sitting between them. The length of the CDR3 is 15 residues. The DNA for the CDR3 is TGCGCCAGCAGTTCTTCCCCAGGGATGCACACTGAAGCTTTCTTT. It encodes CASSSSPGMHTEAFF.

The chain joins TRBV6-2 or TRBV6-3 to TRBJ2-3; TRBD2 agrees at 11 bases. Per the germline V gene, CDR1 is MNHEY and CDR2 is SVGEGT. The J segment lost 2 bases and the V segment lost 4 bases, leaving 14 bases of the junction unmatched. The length of the CDR3 is 19 residues. CDR3 protein: CASSWSYGTSGEYTDTQYF. The CDR3 nucleotides are TGTGCCAGCAGTTGGAGCTACGGGACTAGCGGAGAGTACACAGATACGCAGTATTTT.

This clone was counted once. The chain links TRBV29-1 to TRBJ1-1; no clear D. V was shortened by 6 bases and J by 5 bases, with 13 bases between the two germline ends. This CDR3 spans 12 amino acids. Looked up from germline, CDR1 is SQVTM and CDR2 is ANQGSEA. The CDR3 here is CSVALGMTEAFF. The CDR3 DNA follows: TGCAGCGTGGCCCTCGGGATGACTGAAGCTTTCTTT.

The chain has TRBV7-2 and TRBJ2-5, with a weak D call TRBD1 (6 bases). This CDR3 contains 14 residues. Trimming took off 3 bases at V and 1 base at J, with 9 bases between the two ends. Looked up from germline, CDR1 is SGHTA and CDR2 is FQGNSA. In DNA, the CDR3 is TGTGCCAGCAGCTTCAACAGGGCCCAAGAGACCCAGTACTTC. Translating gives CASSFNRAQETQYF.

This clone was picked up one time. The V call is TRBV5-1, the J call TRBJ1-2, with 8 nucleotides matching TRBD1. Germline CDR1 SGHRS, CDR2 YFSETQ. V was clipped by 0 bases and J by 4 bases; unmatched bases: 8. The CDR3 extends over 16 amino acids. The CDR3: CASSLEPGQASYGYTF. In DNA, the CDR3 is TGCGCCAGCAGCTTGGAACCGGGACAGGCTAGCTATGGCTACACCTTC. Supplemented by reference TRBV5-1 and TRBJ1-2, the full variable domain reads KAGVTQTPRYLIKTRGQQVTLSCSPISGHRSVSWYQQTPGQGLQFLFEYFSETQRNKGNFPGRFSGRQFSNSRSEMNVSTLELGDSALYLCASSLEPGQASYGYTFGSGTRLTVV.

The table lists this clone with many counts. The chain employs TRBV7-9 and TRBJ1-6; 9 nucleotides align to TRBD1. Trimming cost V 7 bases and J 9 bases; bases outside gene matches: 13. The CDR3 has 16 residues. CDR1 SEHNR and CDR2 FQNEAQ come from the germline V gene (reference sequence). For the CDR3, the DNA is TGTGCCAGCACCAAAGAACAGGGACAGGGTACTTCACCCCTCCACTTT. The encoded protein is CASTKEQGQGTSPLHF.

The rearrangement links TRBV4-3 to TRBJ2-2; possibly TRBD2 for D (7 bases). The germline V and J ends were trimmed by 2 bases and 3 bases, with 22 bases remaining between them. Per germline, CDR1 LGHNA and CDR2 YSLEER. CDR3 size: 19 residues. CDR3 bases: TGCGCCAGCAGCCAATTGGTTATCGGACGGGGGGCTTACACCGGGGAGCTGTTTTTT. Its translation: CASSQLVIGRGAYTGELFF.